This TCR beta chain was sequenced for a study of regulatory T cells in long-lasting Graves disease. Libraries of TCR beta came from iRepertoire HTBI primers plus Arm-PCR of CDR3 regions. TCRdb ran MiXCR on the multiplex PCR reads and lists one entry per CDR3 protein. Altogether fewer than 450,000 distinct CDR3 sequences are present, approximately 15% being singletons, with the ten largest covering 7.8%. The length of the CDR3 is 15 residues. Germline loops: CDR1 MRHNA, CDR2 SNTAGT. V shed 6 bases and J 1 base; nucleotides not matched to a gene: 6. Time point denoted: newly diagnosed GD, antithyroid drugs for less than 3 months. From PBMCs, RNA was extracted and then used to make the TCR library. This clonotype turned up a few times. The sample was also linked to a second study, of T cells in Graves' hyperthyroidism and ophthalmopathy.

The sample was peripheral blood mononuclear cells (PBMCs), taken at new diagnosis, from a patient treated with antithyroid drugs. The chain couples TRBV6-4 to TRBJ1-5; 7 bases are shared with TRBD1. The TCR was taken from a middle-aged woman with Graves disease. Here the CDR3 DNA reads TGTGCCAGCAGCCCGGGACAGACCAGCAATCAGCCCCAGCATTTT. Its translation: CASSPGQTSNQPQHF.